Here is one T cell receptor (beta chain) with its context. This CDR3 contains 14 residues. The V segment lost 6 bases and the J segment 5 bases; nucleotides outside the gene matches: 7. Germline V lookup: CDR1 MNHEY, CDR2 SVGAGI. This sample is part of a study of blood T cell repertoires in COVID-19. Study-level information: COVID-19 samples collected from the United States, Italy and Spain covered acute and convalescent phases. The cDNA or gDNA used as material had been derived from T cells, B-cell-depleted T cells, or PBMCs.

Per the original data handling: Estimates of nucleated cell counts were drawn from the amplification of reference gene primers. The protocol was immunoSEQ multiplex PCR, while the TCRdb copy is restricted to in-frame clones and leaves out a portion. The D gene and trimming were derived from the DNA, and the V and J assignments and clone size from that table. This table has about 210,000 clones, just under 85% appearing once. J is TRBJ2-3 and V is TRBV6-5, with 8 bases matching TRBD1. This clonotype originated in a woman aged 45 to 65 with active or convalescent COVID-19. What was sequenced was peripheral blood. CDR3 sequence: CASSFRGPGDTQYF. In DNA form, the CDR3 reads TGTGCCAGCAGCTTCAGGGGGCCGGGAGATACGCAGTATTTT.